The 29 T cell receptor beta chains below all came from one sample that was sequenced in a study of blood T cells in healthy people across ages. With a J-beta primer mix and a sample-barcoded 5' primer, a second PCR ran 7 to 11 cycles. TCRdb re-derived calls from the 5' RACE reads in MiXCR, one entry per CDR3 protein. The table has some 1,000,000 distinct CDR3 sequences, under 30% seen once. The same sample was also used in a study of T cells of mothers and their children.

What was sequenced was blood. The receptors stem from a girl aged 2-10 years in good health.

The sample holds a few counts of this clonotype. The chain couples TRBV6-5 to TRBJ1-5; D is undetermined. The CDR3 has 15 residues. Germline CDR1 reads MNHEY; CDR2 reads SVGAGI. V was clipped by 5 bases and J by 9 bases, with 20 bases between them. In DNA, the CDR3 is TGTGCCAGCAGTCCGGGTCGGGAACTGATCATGCCCCAGCATTTT. Translation: CASSPGRELIMPQHF.

There are a few counts of this clonotype. Mismatch with germline at one junction end may stem from a read error. V gene TRBV7-9 combines with J gene TRBJ2-7; 7 nucleotides line up with TRBD2. Germline CDR1 is SEHNR and CDR2 is FQNEAQ (reference sequence). The CDR3 has 16 amino acids. The CDR3 reads CASSSRTGGISHEQYF. In nucleotides, the CDR3 is TGTGCCAGCAGTTCTCGAACCGGGGGGATCTCCCACGAGCAGTACTTC.

The rearrangement uses TRBV11-2 and TRBJ1-2; 7 nucleotides line up with TRBD1. In germline, CDR1 is SGHAT, CDR2 FQNNGV. Unmatched junction bases numbered 6, after V lost 5 bases and J lost 0 bases. CDR3 length: 15 amino acids. In DNA, the CDR3 is TGTGCCAGCAGCCCTACGGGACAGCCTAACTATGGCTACACCTTC. Translation gives CASSPTGQPNYGYTF.

This clonotype turned up a few times. In DNA, the CDR3 is TGCGCCAGCAGGGCCCGACGGGGCAATGAGCAGTTCTTC. This sequence encodes CASRARRGNEQFF. The chain uses TRBV5-1 and TRBJ2-1; tentatively, D is TRBD2 (5 bases). Trimming removed 5 bases at V and 6 bases at J, with 12 bases between. The CDR3 runs 13 residues. Per germline, CDR1 SGHRS and CDR2 YFSETQ.

This clonotype occurred a few times. No conserved phenylalanine or tryptophan is present at the end of the CDR3, so a read error is the likely explanation. The chain employs TRBV24-1 and TRBJ2-5; D not resolved. The CDR3 is made up of 14 amino acids. Germline V gives CDR1 KGHDR, CDR2 SFDVKD. The CDR3 region is CAASDFGLGETQYL. Here the CDR3 DNA reads TGTGCCGCCAGTGATTTCGGCCTAGGGGAGACCCAGTACCTC.

The genes are TRBV7-9 and TRBJ1-2; 7 positions agree with TRBD1. Germline CDR1 and CDR2: SEHNR and FQNEAQ (reference sequence). CDR3 length equals 14 residues. V gave up 3 bases and J gave up 3 bases; unmatched junction bases: 4. This CDR3 reads CASSLGTAHYGYTF. The CDR3 DNA reads as TGTGCCAGCAGCTTGGGGACAGCCCACTATGGCTACACCTTC.

The V call is TRBV12-3 or TRBV12-4, the J call TRBJ2-7; D unclear. The J call may be wrong; the DNA end is better matched by TRBJ2-1. There are 10 residues in the CDR3. CDR3 sequence reads: CASVQDEQFF. The DNA of the CDR3 is TGTGCCAGCGTCCAGGATGAGCAGTTCTTC.

CDR3 DNA sequence: TGTGCCAGCAGTGTAGAGGGACTCACTCACTATGGCTACACCTTC. Its translation is CASSVEGLTHYGYTF. The chain has TRBV2 and TRBJ1-2, with D tentatively TRBD1 (5 bases). CDR1 and CDR2 (germline): SNHLY, FYNNEI. This CDR3 region has 15 residues. The V gene lost 4 bases and the J gene lost 3 bases, with 15 bases spanning the gap.

V gene TRBV6-2 or TRBV6-3 combines with J gene TRBJ2-1; weak D call: TRBD2 (6 bases). This CDR3 contains 13 residues. Trimming took off 11 bases at V and 6 bases at J, with 17 bases between the two ends. The germline gives CDR1 MNHEY, CDR2 SVGEGT. This CDR3 is CAGGWTGGNEQFF. DNA of the CDR3: TGTGCCGGCGGTTGGACCGGGGGCAATGAGCAGTTCTTC.

This sequence joins TRBV7-6 and TRBJ2-2; D remains unclear. This CDR3 has 14 residues. Germline V gene data show CDR1 as SGHVS and CDR2 as FNYEAQ. Trimming left V 8 bases short and J 4 bases short, with 14 bases between. The CDR3, as DNA: TGTGCCAGCCGCGACCTGAAGGGCACCGGGGAGCTGTTTTTT. This gives the protein CASRDLKGTGELFF.

The J gene is TRBJ2-3, the V gene TRBV2; D is possibly TRBD1 or TRBD2 (5 bases each). Germline V gene sequence: CDR1 SNHLY, CDR2 FYNNEI. V was clipped by 7 bases and J by 1 base, with 12 bases between them. The CDR3 totals 14 residues. CDR3: CASMGVVRTDTQYF. The CDR3 DNA reads as TGTGCCAGCATGGGGGTAGTCCGCACAGATACGCAGTATTTT. Complete variable domain (other parts from reference TRBV2 and TRBJ2-3): EPEVTQTPSHQVTQMGQEVILRCVPISNHLYFYWYRQILGQKVEFLVSFYNNEISEKSEIFDDQFSVERPDGSNFTLKIRSTKLEDSAMYFCASMGVVRTDTQYFGPGTRLTVL.

The table lists this clonotype with a few counts. The chain combines TRBV27 with TRBJ2-5, with 7 nucleotides matching TRBD1. The DNA end favors TRBJ2-1, so the J call may be wrong. Germline V gives CDR1 MNHEY, CDR2 SMNVEV (reference sequence). The CDR3 spans 16 residues. Here the CDR3 DNA reads TGTGCCAGCAGTCCCCGGACAGGCGGACCTGGCAATGAGCAGTTCTTC. It encodes CASSPRTGGPGNEQFF.

There are a few counts of this clonotype. The J gene is TRBJ2-5, the V gene TRBV24-1; D assignment may be TRBD1 or TRBD2 (5 bases each). V dropped 4 bases and J dropped 1 base, with 12 bases sitting between them. This CDR3 region has 15 residues. Germline V gene data show CDR1 as KGHDR and CDR2 as SFDVKD. As DNA, the CDR3 is TGTGCCACCAGTGACCGGACCGGGACCCAAGAGACCCAGTACTTC. Encoded protein: CATSDRTGTQETQYF.

The chain has TRBV20-1 and TRBJ1-2, with no clear D. CDR1 and CDR2 (germline): DFQATT, SNEGSKA (reference sequence). V was shortened by 6 bases and J by 2 bases, with 13 bases between the two germline ends. This CDR3 contains 13 residues. CDR3 region: CSARTEQNYGYTF. CDR3 nucleotide sequence: TGCAGTGCCAGGACGGAACAGAACTATGGCTACACCTTC.

This clonotype was observed a handful of times. The rearrangement uses TRBV20-1 and TRBJ2-7; a possible D gene is TRBD2 (6 bases). With 6 bases removed from V and 4 bases from J, the gap between germline ends came to 16 bases. The CDR3 contains 13 residues. Germline assignment: CDR1 DFQATT and CDR2 SNEGSKA (reference sequence). The CDR3 DNA is TGCAGTGCCATCAACCGGGACTCGTACGAGCAGTACTTC. Protein product: CSAINRDSYEQYF.

This sequence joins TRBV29-1 and TRBJ2-7, with a possible D match to TRBD1 (6 bases). Germline V lookup: CDR1 SQVTM, CDR2 ANQGSEA. V was pared by 4 bases and J by 6 bases, with 16 bases between. The length of the CDR3 is 13 residues. Here the CDR3 reads CSVGSASRGEQYF. Here the CDR3 DNA reads TGCAGCGTTGGGTCGGCTAGCAGGGGCGAGCAGTACTTC.

This rearrangement joins TRBV20-1 to TRBJ2-5; 8 bases are shared with TRBD2. The CDR3 totals 15 residues. The junction had 8 bases not matched to a gene; V was cut back by 0 bases and J by 5 bases. Germline assignment: CDR1 DFQATT and CDR2 SNEGSKA (reference sequence). The DNA for the CDR3 is TGCAGTGCTAGAGACCCAGCGGGAGTTGGGGAGACCCAGTACTTC. Residues: CSARDPAGVGETQYF.

The rearrangement links TRBV7-9 to TRBJ2-5, with a weak D call TRBD2 (5 bases). TRBJ2-7 matches the DNA end more closely, so the J call is doubtful. Germline lookup yields CDR1 SEHNR and CDR2 FQNEAQ (reference sequence). The CDR3 is 15 residues long. The CDR3 sequence is CASSPPAPGDYEQYF. The DNA of the CDR3 is TGTGCCAGCAGCCCCCCCGCCCCCGGGGACTACGAGCAGTACTTC.

This clonotype was seen more than once but under ten times. J is TRBJ2-7 and V is TRBV10-3; 7 bases agree with TRBD1. Germline CDR1 ENHRY, CDR2 SYGVKD. The CDR3 is made up of 16 amino acids. With V trimmed by 4 bases and J by 6 bases, 15 bases remained unmatched. The CDR3 is CAISGLKTGNPGEQYF. DNA of the CDR3: TGTGCCATCAGTGGCCTCAAGACAGGGAACCCGGGCGAGCAGTACTTC.

This clonotype was seen more than once but under ten times. The chain links TRBV29-1 to TRBJ2-7; 7 nucleotides align to TRBD1. This CDR3 has 13 residues. After removal of 7 bases from V and 2 bases from J, the junction contained 8 bases not matched to a gene. Germline CDR1 and CDR2: SQVTM and ANQGSEA. In DNA form, the CDR3 reads TGCAGCGCTAGGGACAGTGTAGCCTACGAGCAGTACTTC. This gives the protein CSARDSVAYEQYF.

To note about this clonotype: A junction boundary mismatches the germline segment, possibly from a read error. The J gene is TRBJ2-7, the V gene TRBV15; D might be TRBD2 (6 bases). The CDR3 contains 13 residues. Germline loops: CDR1 LNHNV, CDR2 YYDKDF (reference sequence). The CDR3 sequence: CATGRVQGGEQYF. For the CDR3, the DNA is TGTGCCACCGGCAGAGTGCAGGGAGGCGAGCAGTACTTC.

This clonotype was seen only a few times. The gene calls are TRBV7-9 and TRBJ1-1; 8 nucleotides line up with TRBD1. CDR1 is SEHNR and CDR2 is FQNEAQ in the germline V gene (reference sequence). The V gene end was trimmed by 4 bases and the J gene end by 6 bases; junction bases not matched to a gene: 4. The CDR3 length is 13 residues. As DNA, the CDR3 is TGTGCCAGCAGCTCACAGGGGGTCGCTGAAGCTTTCTTT. It specifies CASSSQGVAEAFF.

The DNA for the CDR3 is TGTGCCAGCCTTGAGGGAGATGGCTACACCTTC. Its translation: CASLEGDGYTF. The rearrangement joins TRBV12-3 or TRBV12-4 to TRBJ1-2; D unresolved. The ends were cut back, 8 bases at V and 6 bases at J, with 10 bases in the middle. The length of the CDR3 is 11 residues.

This clonotype has only a few counts. The chain joins TRBV7-3 to TRBJ1-2, with unresolved D. Germline CDR1 and CDR2: SGHTA and FQGTGA. The CDR3 covers 14 residues. Trimming removed 5 bases at V and 3 bases at J, with 13 bases between. CDR3 sequence reads: CASSPSPKDYGYTF. CDR3 DNA: TGTGCCAGCAGCCCAAGCCCGAAGGACTATGGCTACACCTTC.

The CDR3 bases are TGTGCCAGCAGCGGAAATCTAGCGGGAGGGACCAATGAGCAGTTCTTC. Its protein is CASSGNLAGGTNEQFF. The V and J genes are TRBV9 and TRBJ2-5; 12 bases align to TRBD2. The DNA end lines up better with TRBJ2-1; the J call may be wrong. This CDR3 spans 16 amino acids. In germline, CDR1 is SGDLS, CDR2 YYNGEE.

The chain carries TRBV5-1 and TRBJ2-1, with D unclear. Trimming pared 0 bases from V and 6 bases from J, leaving 22 bases between. The CDR3 is 18 residues long. Germline CDR1 and CDR2: SGHRS and YFSETQ. CDR3 protein: CASSLALLVWQRTNEQFF. As DNA, the CDR3 is TGCGCCAGCAGCTTGGCCCTCTTAGTGTGGCAACGCACCAATGAGCAGTTCTTC.

This clonotype was detected only a few times. The chain is built from TRBV4-1 and TRBJ1-4; no reliable D call. V lost 1 base, J lost 14 bases, and 11 bases lay in between. Germline CDR1 reads MGHRA; CDR2 reads YSYEKL. The CDR3 extends over 12 amino acids. In DNA, the CDR3 is TGCGCCAGCAGCCAAGTTGACCGGGCCCTGTTTTTT. Translation: CASSQVDRALFF.

At least ten counts were recorded for this clonotype. The chain is built from TRBV7-9 and TRBJ2-1; D remains ambiguous. This CDR3 comprises 14 residues. V was trimmed by 2 bases and J by 2 bases, leaving 7 bases between them. Germline CDR1 SEHNR, CDR2 FQNEAQ (reference sequence). The CDR3 region has the DNA TGTGCCAGCAGCTTATCGTATACCTACAATGAGCAGTTCTTC. This sequence encodes CASSLSYTYNEQFF.

This clonotype occurred a few times. The gene calls are TRBV7-9 and TRBJ1-1; D not certain. This CDR3 contains 14 residues. V was clipped by 3 bases and J by 3 bases, with 11 bases between them. Looked up from germline, CDR1 is SEHNR and CDR2 is FQNEAQ (reference sequence). Here the CDR3 reads CASSFGREDTEAFF. The DNA for the CDR3 is TGTGCCAGCAGCTTCGGGAGGGAGGACACTGAAGCTTTCTTT. The variable domain in full, with the rest retrieved from reference TRBV7-9 and TRBJ1-1, is DTGVSQNPRHKITKRGQNVTFRCDPISEHNRLYWYRQTLGQGPEFLTYFQNEAQLEKSRLLSDRFSAERPKGSFSTLEIQRTEQGDSAMYLCASSFGREDTEAFFGQGTRLTVV.